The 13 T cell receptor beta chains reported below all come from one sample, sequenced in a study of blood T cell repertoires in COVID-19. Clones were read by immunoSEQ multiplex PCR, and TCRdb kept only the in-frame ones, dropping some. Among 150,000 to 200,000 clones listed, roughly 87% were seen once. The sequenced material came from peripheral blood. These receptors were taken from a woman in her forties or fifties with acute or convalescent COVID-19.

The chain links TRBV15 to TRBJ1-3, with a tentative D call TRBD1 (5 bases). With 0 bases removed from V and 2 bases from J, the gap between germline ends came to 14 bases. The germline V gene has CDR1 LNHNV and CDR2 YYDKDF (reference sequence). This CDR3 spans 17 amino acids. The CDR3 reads CATSRDGGTRAGNTIYF. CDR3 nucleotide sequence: TGTGCCACCAGCAGAGATGGCGGGACGAGGGCTGGAAACACCATATATTTT.

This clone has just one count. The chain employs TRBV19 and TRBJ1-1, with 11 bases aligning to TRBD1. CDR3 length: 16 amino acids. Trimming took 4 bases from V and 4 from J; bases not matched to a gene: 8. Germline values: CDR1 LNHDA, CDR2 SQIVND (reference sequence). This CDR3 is CASSTRDRGFVTEAFF. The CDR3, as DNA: TGTGCCAGTAGTACCCGGGACAGGGGGTTCGTCACTGAAGCTTTCTTT.

The CDR3 spells CATSRGQGRSGEQYF. CDR3 in DNA: TGTGCCACCAGCAGAGGACAGGGGCGGTCTGGCGAGCAGTACTTC. The rearrangement joins TRBV15 to TRBJ2-7; 8 nucleotides agree with TRBD1. V was pared by 1 base and J by 6 bases, with 8 bases of the junction left unmatched. This CDR3 has 15 residues. The germline V gene encodes CDR1 LNHNV and CDR2 YYDKDF (reference sequence).

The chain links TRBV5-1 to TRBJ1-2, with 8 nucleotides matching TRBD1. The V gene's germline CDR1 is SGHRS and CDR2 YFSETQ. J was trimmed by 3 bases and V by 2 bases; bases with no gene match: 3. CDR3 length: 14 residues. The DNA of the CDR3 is TGCGCCAGCAGCTTCCTGGGACAGGACTATGGCTACACCTTC. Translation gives CASSFLGQDYGYTF.

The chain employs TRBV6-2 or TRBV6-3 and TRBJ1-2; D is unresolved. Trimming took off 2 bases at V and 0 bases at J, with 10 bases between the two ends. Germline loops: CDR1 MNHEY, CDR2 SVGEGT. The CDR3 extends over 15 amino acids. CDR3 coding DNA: TGTGCCAGCAGTTACGATCGAACTACTAACTATGGCTACACCTTC. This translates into CASSYDRTTNYGYTF.

The CDR3 protein is CSASTTRGNQPQHF. In nucleotides, the CDR3 is TGCAGTGCTAGTACTACTAGGGGCAATCAGCCCCAGCATTTT. This chain joins TRBV20-1 and TRBJ1-5; D is ambiguous. V gave up 3 bases and J gave up 2 bases, with 11 bases separating them. Germline V gene data show CDR1 as DFQATT and CDR2 as SNEGSKA (reference sequence). CDR3 length: 14 residues.

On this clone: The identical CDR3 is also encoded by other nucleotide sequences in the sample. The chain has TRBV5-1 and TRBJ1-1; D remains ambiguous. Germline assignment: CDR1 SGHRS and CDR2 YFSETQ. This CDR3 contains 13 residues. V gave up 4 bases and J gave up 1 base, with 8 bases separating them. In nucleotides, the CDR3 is TGCGCCAGCAGCCCCGCGGGGAACACTGAAGCTTTCTTT. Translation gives CASSPAGNTEAFF.

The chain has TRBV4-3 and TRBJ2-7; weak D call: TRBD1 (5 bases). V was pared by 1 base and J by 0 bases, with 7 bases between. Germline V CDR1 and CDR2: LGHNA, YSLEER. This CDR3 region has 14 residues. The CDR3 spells CASSQGQGSYEQYF. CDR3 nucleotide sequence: TGCGCCAGCAGCCAAGGGCAGGGCTCCTACGAGCAGTACTTC.

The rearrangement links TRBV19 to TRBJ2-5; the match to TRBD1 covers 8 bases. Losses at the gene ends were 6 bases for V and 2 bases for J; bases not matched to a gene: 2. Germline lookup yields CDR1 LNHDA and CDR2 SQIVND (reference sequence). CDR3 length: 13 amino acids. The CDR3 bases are TGTGCCAGTAGCGACAGGGGACAAGAGACCCAGTACTTC. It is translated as CASSDRGQETQYF.

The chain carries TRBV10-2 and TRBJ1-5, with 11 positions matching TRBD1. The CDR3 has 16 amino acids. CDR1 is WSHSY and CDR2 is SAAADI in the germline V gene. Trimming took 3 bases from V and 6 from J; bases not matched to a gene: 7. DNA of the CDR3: TGCGCCAGCAGTGATTGGGACAGGGGGTCGGGTCAGCCCCAGCATTTT. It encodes CASSDWDRGSGQPQHF.

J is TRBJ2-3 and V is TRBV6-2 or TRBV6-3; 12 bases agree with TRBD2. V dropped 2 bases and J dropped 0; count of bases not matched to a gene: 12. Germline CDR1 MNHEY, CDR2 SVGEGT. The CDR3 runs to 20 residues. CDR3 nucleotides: TGTGCCAGCAGTTACCCATCGACTAGCGGGAGAACATCTAGCACAGATACGCAGTATTTT. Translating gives CASSYPSTSGRTSSTDTQYF.

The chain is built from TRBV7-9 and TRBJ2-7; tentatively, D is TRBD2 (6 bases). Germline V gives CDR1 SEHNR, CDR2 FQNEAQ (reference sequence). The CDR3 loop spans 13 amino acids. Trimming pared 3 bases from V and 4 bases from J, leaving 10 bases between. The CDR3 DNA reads TGTGCCAGCAGCTTTATCGGGGGATACGAGCAGTACTTC. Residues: CASSFIGGYEQYF. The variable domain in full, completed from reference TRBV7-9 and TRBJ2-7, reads DTGVSQNPRHKITKRGQNVTFRCDPISEHNRLYWYRQTLGQGPEFLTYFQNEAQLEKSRLLSDRFSAERPKGSFSTLEIQRTEQGDSAMYLCASSFIGGYEQYFGPGTRLTVT.

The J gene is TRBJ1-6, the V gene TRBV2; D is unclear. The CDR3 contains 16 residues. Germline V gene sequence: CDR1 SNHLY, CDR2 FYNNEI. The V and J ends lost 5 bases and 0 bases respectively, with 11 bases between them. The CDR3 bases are TGTGCCAGCAGTCTGGTAGGGAGCTCCTATAATTCACCCCTCCACTTT. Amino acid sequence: CASSLVGSSYNSPLHF.